A selection of T cell receptor beta chains follows, all from one sample in a study of blood T cell repertoires in COVID-19. This table comes from immunoSEQ multiplex PCR, and its TCRdb copy is limited to in-frame clones, with some not included. The table lists 50,000 to 65,000 clones, 70% to 90% of them singletons. Sequenced sample: peripheral blood. Receptor source: a man between 60 and 75 years old with acute or convalescent COVID-19. CDR3s include the opening cysteine and the closing phenylalanine or tryptophan. The order of the fields is clone size, D gene, CDR3 length, V gene, J gene, CDR3 protein. A D gene is named only where the DNA matches it firmly. Size is omitted from some rows. Given values are once, few, many or a class for expanded clones.

clone size: -
D gene: -
CDR3 length: 15
V gene: TRBV3-1/TRBV3-2
J gene: TRBJ2-5
CDR3 protein: CASSQDFPGRETQYF

clone size: once
D gene: -
CDR3 length: 12
V gene: TRBV13
J gene: TRBJ2-2
CDR3 protein: CASSFSAGELFF

clone size: -
D gene: -
CDR3 length: 12
V gene: TRBV2
J gene: TRBJ2-7
CDR3 protein: CASSGPGYEQYF

clone size: -
D gene: TRBD2
CDR3 length: 15
V gene: TRBV15
J gene: TRBJ2-3
CDR3 protein: CATSRGGPRTDTQYF

clone size: -
D gene: -
CDR3 length: 15
V gene: TRBV27
J gene: TRBJ1-1
CDR3 protein: CASSLGTGMNTEAFF

clone size: -
D gene: TRBD2
CDR3 length: 14
V gene: TRBV13
J gene: TRBJ2-1
CDR3 protein: CASSGIQREGLKFF

clone size: few
D gene: -
CDR3 length: 15
V gene: TRBV5-1
J gene: TRBJ2-1
CDR3 protein: CASSLRLEGNNEQFF

clone size: -
D gene: -
CDR3 length: 13
V gene: TRBV2
J gene: TRBJ1-2
CDR3 protein: CASSEATSYGYTF

clone size: -
D gene: TRBD1
CDR3 length: 14
V gene: TRBV13
J gene: TRBJ2-7
CDR3 protein: CASSLQGAAYEQYF

clone size: once
D gene: TRBD2
CDR3 length: 12
V gene: TRBV6-5
J gene: TRBJ2-1
CDR3 protein: CASAGVTNEQFF

clone size: -
D gene: -
CDR3 length: 13
V gene: TRBV4-2
J gene: TRBJ1-1
CDR3 protein: CASSWQGYTEAFF

clone size: -
D gene: -
CDR3 length: 13
V gene: TRBV9
J gene: TRBJ2-1
CDR3 protein: CASSPGAYNEQFF

clone size: -
D gene: TRBD2
CDR3 length: 19
V gene: TRBV7-8
J gene: TRBJ2-7
CDR3 protein: CASSLETSGRLPLAAEQYF

clone size: -
D gene: -
CDR3 length: 14
V gene: TRBV7-9
J gene: TRBJ2-1
CDR3 protein: CASSFSGSHDEQFF

clone size: -
D gene: TRBD1
CDR3 length: 15
V gene: TRBV5-6
J gene: TRBJ1-3
CDR3 protein: CASITGQGTGNTIYF

clone size: once
D gene: -
CDR3 length: 13
V gene: TRBV6-6
J gene: TRBJ2-1
CDR3 protein: CASSYGLENEQFF

clone size: few
D gene: TRBD1
CDR3 length: 12
V gene: TRBV28
J gene: TRBJ2-7
CDR3 protein: CASTSGGYEQYF